The subject of this entry is one T cell receptor beta chain. V dropped 1 base and J dropped 3; count of bases not matched to a gene: 6. The V gene's germline CDR1 is SQVTM and CDR2 ANQGSEA. The CDR3 totals 16 residues. The sample belongs to a study of CD8 T cells in Susac syndrome. Study-level information: Treatment at blood withdrawal was none, corticosteroids, or intravenous immunoglobulin alone in Susac syndrome patients.

RNA amounts of about 0.5 to 1 ug underwent reverse transcription with random hexamers. One entry per CDR3 protein results from TCRdb running MiXCR on the immunoSEQ multiplex PCR reads. The repertoire consists of about 240,000 distinct CDR3 sequences, with 90% to 96% occurring once and the leading ten covering 0.1%. Sample: CD4+ T cells from PBMCs. V gene TRBV29-1 combines with J gene TRBJ2-3, with TRBD2 matching over 11 bases. This receptor was obtained from a human donor with Susac syndrome. The CDR3 here is CSVEALAGGATDTQYF. The DNA for the CDR3 is TGCAGCGTTGAAGCTTTAGCGGGAGGGGCAACAGATACGCAGTATTTT.